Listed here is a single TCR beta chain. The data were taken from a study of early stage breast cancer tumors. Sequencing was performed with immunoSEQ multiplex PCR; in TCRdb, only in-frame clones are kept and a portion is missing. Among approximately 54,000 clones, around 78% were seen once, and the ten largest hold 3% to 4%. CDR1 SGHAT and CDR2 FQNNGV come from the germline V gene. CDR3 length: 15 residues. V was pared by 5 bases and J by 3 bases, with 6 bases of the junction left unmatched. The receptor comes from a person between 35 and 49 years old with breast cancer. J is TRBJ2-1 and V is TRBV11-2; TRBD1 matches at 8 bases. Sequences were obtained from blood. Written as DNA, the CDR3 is TGTGCCAGCAGCGAGGACAGGGCGAACTACAATGAGCAGTTCTTC. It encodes CASSEDRANYNEQFF.